This TCR beta chain came from a study of human T cells and chemical hapten exposure. Time point here: patch test 2, 6 weeks after DPC sensitization. Indicated treatment: therapeutic diphenylcyclopropenone sensitization with weekly scalp DPC. Alopecia patients, 18 to 70 years old and DPC-suitable, served as donors. TCRdb recomputed calls from the RACE reads with MiXCR, one row per CDR3 protein. The data contain some 79,000 distinct CDR3 sequences, more than 9% of them seen just once; the ten biggest clones take up about 5%. From germline, CDR1 is DFQATT and CDR2 SNEGSKA (reference sequence). V was clipped by 8 bases and J by 2 bases, with 16 bases between them. The CDR3 is 14 residues long.

Sample: whole blood, taken in connection with sensitization to the hapten diphenylcyclopropenone (DPC). The clonotype originates from a woman aged 50 to 60 with alopecia areata. Some clones in this sample may be carry-over from other donors' samples. The chain combines TRBV20-1 with TRBJ1-5; D is undetermined. CDR3 nucleotide sequence: TGCAGTACGACGGGGAAGAATGGCAATCAGCCCCAGCATTTT. Translation gives CSTTGKNGNQPQHF.